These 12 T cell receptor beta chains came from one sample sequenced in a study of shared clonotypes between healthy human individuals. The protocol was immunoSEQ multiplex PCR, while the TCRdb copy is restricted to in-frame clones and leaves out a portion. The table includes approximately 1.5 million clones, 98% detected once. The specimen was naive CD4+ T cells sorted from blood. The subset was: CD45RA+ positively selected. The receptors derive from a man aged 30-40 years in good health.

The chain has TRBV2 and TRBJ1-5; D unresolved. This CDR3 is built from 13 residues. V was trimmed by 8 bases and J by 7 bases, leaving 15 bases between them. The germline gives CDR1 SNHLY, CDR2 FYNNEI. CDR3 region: CASADGGGQPQHF. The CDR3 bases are TGTGCCAGCGCAGACGGAGGTGGGCAGCCCCAGCATTTT.

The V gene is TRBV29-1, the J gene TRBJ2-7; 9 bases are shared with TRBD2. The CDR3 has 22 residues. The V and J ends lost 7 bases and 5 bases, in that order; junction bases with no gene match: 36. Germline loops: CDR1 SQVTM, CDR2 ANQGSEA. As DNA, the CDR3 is TGCAGCGCTACCCTTCCGGGACAGCGACGCGTGGGGGTAGCGGGAGTCCCCCACGAGCAGTACTTC. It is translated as CSATLPGQRRVGVAGVPHEQYF.

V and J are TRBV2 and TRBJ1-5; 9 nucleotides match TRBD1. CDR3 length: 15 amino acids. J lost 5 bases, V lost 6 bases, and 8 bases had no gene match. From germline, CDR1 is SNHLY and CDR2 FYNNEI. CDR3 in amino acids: CASSPGTGLYQPQHF. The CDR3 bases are TGTGCCAGCAGCCCCGGGACAGGGTTATATCAGCCCCAGCATTTT.

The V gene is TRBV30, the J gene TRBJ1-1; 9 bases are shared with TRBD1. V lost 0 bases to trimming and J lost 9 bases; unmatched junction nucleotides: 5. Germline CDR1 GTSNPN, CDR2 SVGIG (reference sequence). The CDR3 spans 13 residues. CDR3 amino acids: CAWSVLQGAQAFF. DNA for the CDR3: TGTGCCTGGAGTGTACTACAGGGGGCTCAAGCTTTCTTT.

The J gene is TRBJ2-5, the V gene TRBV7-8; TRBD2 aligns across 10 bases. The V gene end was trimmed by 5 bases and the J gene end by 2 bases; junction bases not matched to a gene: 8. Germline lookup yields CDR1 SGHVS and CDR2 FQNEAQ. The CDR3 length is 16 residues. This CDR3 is CASSAPGLAAQETQYF. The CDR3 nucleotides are TGTGCCAGCAGCGCTCCCGGACTAGCGGCACAAGAGACCCAGTACTTC.

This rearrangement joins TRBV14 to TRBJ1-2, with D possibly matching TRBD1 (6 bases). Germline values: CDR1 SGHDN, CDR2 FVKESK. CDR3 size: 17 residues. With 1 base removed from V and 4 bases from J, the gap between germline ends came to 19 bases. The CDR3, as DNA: TGTGCCAGCAGCCAAGCCTACCACAGGGCCAGCTTCTATGGCTACACCTTC. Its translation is CASSQAYHRASFYGYTF.

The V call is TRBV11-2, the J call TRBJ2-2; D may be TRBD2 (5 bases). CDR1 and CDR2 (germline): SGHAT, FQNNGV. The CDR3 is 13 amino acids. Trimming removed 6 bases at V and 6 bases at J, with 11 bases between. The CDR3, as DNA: TGTGCCAGCAGGGACTCCAGTTCCGGGGAGCTGTTTTTT. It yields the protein CASRDSSSGELFF.

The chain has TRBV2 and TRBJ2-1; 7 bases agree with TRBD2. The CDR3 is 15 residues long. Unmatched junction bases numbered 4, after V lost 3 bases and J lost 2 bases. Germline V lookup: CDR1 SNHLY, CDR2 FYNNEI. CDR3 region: CASSDGGSAYNEQFF. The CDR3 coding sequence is TGTGCCAGCAGTGACGGCGGGAGCGCCTACAATGAGCAGTTCTTC.

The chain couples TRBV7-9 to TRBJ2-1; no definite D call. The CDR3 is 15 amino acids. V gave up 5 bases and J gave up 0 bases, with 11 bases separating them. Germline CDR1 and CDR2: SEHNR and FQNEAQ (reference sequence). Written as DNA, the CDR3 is TGTGCCAGCAGCCCAATTTGGAACTCCTACAATGAGCAGTTCTTC. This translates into CASSPIWNSYNEQFF. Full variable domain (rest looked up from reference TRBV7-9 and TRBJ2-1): DTGVSQNPRHKITKRGQNVTFRCDPISEHNRLYWYRQTLGQGPEFLTYFQNEAQLEKSRLLSDRFSAERPKGSFSTLEIQRTEQGDSAMYLCASSPIWNSYNEQFFGPGTRLTVL.

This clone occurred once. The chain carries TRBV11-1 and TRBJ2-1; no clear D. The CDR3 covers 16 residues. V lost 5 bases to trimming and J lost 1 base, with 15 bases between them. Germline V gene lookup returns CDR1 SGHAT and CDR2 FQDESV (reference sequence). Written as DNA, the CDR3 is TGTGCCAGCAGCCGCTCCGGGTTCTATTCCTACAATGAGCAGTTCTTC. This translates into CASSRSGFYSYNEQFF.

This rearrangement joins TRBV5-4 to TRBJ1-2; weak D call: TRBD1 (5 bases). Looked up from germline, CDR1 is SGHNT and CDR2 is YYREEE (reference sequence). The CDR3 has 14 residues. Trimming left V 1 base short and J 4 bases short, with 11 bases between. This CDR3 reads CASSLQGSAYGYTF. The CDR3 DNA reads TGTGCCAGCAGCTTGCAGGGTTCCGCCTATGGCTACACCTTC. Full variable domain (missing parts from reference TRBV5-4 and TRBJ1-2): ETGVTQSPTHLIKTRGQQVTLRCSSQSGHNTVSWYQQALGQGPQFIFQYYREEENGRGNFPPRFSGLQFPNYSSELNVNALELDDSALYLCASSLQGSAYGYTFGSGTRLTVV.

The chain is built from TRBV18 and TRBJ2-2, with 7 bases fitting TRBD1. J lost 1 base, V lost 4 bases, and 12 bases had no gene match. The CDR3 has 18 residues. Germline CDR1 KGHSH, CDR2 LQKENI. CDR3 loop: CASSLLTGFSGNTGELFF. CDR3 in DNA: TGTGCCAGCTCACTCCTGACAGGGTTCAGCGGGAACACCGGGGAGCTGTTTTTT.